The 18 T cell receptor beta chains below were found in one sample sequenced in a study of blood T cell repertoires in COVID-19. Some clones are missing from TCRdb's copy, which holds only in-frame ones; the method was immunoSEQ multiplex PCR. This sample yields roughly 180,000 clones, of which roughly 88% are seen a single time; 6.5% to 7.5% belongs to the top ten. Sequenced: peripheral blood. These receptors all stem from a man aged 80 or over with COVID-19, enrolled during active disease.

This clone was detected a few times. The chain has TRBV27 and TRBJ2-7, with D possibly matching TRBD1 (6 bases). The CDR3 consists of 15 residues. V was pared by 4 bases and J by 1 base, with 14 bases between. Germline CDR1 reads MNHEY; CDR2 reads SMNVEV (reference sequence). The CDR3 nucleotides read TGTGCCAGCAGTTCGACCCGGGACATATCCTACGAGCAGTACTTC. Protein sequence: CASSSTRDISYEQYF.

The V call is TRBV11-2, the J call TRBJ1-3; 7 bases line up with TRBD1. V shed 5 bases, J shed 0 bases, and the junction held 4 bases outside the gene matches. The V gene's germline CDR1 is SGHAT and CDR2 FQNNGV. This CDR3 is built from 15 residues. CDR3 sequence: CASSVDRVSGNTIYF. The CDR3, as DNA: TGTGCCAGCAGCGTCGACAGGGTCTCTGGAAACACCATATATTTT.

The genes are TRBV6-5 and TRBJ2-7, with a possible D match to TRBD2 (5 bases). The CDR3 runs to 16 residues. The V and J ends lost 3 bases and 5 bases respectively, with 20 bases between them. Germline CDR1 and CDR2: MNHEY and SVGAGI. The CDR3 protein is CASSYVGLSKGDEQYF. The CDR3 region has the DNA TGTGCCAGCAGTTATGTTGGACTGTCGAAGGGCGACGAGCAGTACTTC.

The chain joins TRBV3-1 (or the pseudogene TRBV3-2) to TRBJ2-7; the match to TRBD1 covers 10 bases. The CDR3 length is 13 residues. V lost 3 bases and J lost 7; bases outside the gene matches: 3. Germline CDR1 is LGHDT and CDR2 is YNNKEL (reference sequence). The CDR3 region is CASSQTGGWEQYF. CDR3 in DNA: TGTGCCAGCAGCCAGACAGGGGGCTGGGAGCAGTACTTC.

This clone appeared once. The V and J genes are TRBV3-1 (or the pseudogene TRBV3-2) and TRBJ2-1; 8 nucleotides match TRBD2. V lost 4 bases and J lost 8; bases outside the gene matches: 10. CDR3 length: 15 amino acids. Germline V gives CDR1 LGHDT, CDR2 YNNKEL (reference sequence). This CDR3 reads CASSLGGAGGDEQFF. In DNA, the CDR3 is TGTGCCAGCAGCCTCGGGGGGGCCGGAGGAGATGAGCAGTTCTTC.

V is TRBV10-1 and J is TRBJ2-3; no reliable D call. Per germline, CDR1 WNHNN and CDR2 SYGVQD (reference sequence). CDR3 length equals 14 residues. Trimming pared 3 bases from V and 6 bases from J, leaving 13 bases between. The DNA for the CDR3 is TGCGCCAGCAGTGAACCTCCTAACGCGGATACGCAGTATTTT. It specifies CASSEPPNADTQYF.

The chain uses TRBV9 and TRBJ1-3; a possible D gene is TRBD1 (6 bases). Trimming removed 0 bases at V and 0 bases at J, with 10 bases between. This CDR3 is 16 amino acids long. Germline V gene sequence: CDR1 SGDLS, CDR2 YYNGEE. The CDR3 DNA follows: TGTGCCAGCAGCGTAGGCGGGGGGCACTCTGGAAACACCATATATTTT. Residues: CASSVGGGHSGNTIYF.

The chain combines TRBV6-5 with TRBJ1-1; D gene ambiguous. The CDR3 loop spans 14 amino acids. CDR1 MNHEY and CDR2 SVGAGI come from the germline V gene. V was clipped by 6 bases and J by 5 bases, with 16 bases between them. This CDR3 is CASSQEDGGTEAFF. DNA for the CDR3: TGTGCCAGCAGCCAGGAAGACGGTGGGACTGAAGCTTTCTTT.

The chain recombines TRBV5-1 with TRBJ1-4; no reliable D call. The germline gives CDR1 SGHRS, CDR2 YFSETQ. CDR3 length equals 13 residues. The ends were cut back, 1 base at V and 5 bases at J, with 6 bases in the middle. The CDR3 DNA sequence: TGCGCCAGCAGCTTGTCGGGGAATGAAAAACTGTTTTTT. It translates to CASSLSGNEKLFF.

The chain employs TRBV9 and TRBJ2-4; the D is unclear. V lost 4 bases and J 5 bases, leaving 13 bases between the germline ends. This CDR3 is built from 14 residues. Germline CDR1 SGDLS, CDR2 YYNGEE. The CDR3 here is CASSPLPIENIQYF. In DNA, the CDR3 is TGTGCCAGCAGCCCCCTCCCCATAGAAAACATTCAGTACTTC.

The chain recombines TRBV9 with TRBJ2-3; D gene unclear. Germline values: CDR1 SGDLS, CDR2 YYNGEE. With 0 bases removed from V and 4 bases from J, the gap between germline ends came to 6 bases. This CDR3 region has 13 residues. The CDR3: CASSVGAPDTQYF. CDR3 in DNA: TGTGCCAGCAGCGTAGGGGCCCCAGATACGCAGTATTTT.

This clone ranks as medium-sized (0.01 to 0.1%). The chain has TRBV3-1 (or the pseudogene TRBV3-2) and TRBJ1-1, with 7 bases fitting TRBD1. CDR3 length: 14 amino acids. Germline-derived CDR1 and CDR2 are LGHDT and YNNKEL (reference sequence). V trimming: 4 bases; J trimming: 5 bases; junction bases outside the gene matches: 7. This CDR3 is CASSLEDRLTEAFF. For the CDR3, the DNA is TGTGCCAGCAGCCTCGAGGACAGGTTGACTGAAGCTTTCTTT.

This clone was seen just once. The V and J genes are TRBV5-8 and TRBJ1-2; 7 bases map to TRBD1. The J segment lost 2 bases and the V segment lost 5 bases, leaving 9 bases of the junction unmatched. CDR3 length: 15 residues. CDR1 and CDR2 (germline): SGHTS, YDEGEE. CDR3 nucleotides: TGTGCCAGCAGAACCGGGACAGCTATCAACTATGGCTACACCTTC. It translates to CASRTGTAINYGYTF.

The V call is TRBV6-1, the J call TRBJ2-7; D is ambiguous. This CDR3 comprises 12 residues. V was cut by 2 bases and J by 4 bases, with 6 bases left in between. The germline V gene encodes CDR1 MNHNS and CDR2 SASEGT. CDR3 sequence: CASSEIMYEQYF. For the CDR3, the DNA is TGTGCCAGCAGTGAAATTATGTACGAGCAGTACTTC.

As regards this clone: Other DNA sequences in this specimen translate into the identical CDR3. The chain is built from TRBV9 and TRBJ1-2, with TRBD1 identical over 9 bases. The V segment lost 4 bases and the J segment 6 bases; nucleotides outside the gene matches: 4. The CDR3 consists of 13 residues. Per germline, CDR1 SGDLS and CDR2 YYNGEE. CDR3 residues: CASSKGQGDGYTF. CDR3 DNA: TGTGCCAGCAGCAAGGGACAGGGCGATGGCTACACCTTC.

CDR3 residues: CASSPQGAGNTIYF. CDR3 DNA sequence: TGTGCCAGCAGCCCCCAAGGGGCTGGAAACACCATATATTTT. V and J are TRBV3-1 (or the pseudogene TRBV3-2) and TRBJ1-3; D might be TRBD1 (5 bases). Trimming removed 4 bases at V and 2 bases at J, with 9 bases between. Germline CDR1 LGHDT, CDR2 YNNKEL (reference sequence). The CDR3 covers 14 residues.

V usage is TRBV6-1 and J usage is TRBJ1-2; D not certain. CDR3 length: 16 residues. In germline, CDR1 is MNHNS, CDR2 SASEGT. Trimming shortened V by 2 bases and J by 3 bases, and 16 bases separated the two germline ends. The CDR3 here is CASSEREGGGYYGYTF. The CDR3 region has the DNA TGTGCCAGCAGTGAAAGGGAGGGAGGAGGCTACTATGGCTACACCTTC.

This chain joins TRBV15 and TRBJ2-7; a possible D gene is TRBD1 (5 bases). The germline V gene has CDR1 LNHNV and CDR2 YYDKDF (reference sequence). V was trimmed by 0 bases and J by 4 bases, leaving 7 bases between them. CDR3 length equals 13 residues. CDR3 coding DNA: TGTGCCACCAGCAGAGATAGGGGTTACGAGCAGTACTTC. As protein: CATSRDRGYEQYF.